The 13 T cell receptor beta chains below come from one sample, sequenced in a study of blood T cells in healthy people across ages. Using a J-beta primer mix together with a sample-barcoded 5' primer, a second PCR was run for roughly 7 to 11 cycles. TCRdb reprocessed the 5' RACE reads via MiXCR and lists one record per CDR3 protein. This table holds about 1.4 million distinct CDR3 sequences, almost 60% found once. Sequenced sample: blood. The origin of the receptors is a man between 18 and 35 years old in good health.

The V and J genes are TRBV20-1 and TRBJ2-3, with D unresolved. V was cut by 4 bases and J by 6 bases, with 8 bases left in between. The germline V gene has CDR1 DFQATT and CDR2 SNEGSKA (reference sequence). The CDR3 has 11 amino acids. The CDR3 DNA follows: TGCAGTGCTAACTTGGGGGATACGCAGTATTTT. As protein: CSANLGDTQYF.

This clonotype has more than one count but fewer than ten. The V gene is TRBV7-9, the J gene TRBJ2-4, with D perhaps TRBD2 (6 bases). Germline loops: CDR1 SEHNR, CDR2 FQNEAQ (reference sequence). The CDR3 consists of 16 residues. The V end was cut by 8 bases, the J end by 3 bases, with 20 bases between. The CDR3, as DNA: TGTGCCAGCGCCCCCTCGGGGGAGGTTGGCAAAAACATTCAGTACTTC. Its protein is CASAPSGEVGKNIQYF.

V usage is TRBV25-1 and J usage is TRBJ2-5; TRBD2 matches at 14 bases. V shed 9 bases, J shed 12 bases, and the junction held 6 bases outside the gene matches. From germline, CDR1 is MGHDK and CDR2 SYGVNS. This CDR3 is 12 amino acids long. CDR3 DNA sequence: TGTGCCAGTAGAGGGACTAGCGGGAGAAAGTACTTC. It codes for CASRGTSGRKYF. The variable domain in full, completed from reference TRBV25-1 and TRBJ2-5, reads EADIYQTPRYLVIGTGKKITLECSQTMGHDKMYWYQQDPGMELHLIHYSYGVNSTEKGDLSSESTVSRIRTEHFPLTLESARPSHTSQYLCASRGTSGRKYFGPGTRLLVL.

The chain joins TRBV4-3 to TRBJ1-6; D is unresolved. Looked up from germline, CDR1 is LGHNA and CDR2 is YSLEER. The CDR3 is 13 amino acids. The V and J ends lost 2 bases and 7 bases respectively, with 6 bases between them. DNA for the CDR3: TGCGCCAGCAGCCAATGGAAAAATTCACCCCTCCACTTT. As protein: CASSQWKNSPLHF.

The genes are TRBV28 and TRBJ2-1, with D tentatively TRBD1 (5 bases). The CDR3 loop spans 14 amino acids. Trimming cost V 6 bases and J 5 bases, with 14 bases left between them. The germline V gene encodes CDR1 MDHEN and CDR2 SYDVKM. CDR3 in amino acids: CASSPGLFNNEQFF. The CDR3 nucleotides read TGTGCCAGCAGCCCAGGGCTGTTCAACAATGAGCAGTTCTTC.

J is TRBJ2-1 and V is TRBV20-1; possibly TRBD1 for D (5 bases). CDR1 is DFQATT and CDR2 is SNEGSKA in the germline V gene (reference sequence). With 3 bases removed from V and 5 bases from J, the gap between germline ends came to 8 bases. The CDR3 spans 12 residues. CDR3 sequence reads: CSARLGDNEQFF. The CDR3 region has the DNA TGCAGTGCTAGGCTAGGGGACAATGAGCAGTTCTTC.

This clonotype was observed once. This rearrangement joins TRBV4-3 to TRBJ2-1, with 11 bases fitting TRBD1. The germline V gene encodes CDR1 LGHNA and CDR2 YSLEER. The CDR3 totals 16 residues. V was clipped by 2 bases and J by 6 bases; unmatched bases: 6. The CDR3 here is CASSQLGTGGSNEQFF. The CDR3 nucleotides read TGCGCCAGCAGCCAATTGGGGACAGGGGGGAGCAATGAGCAGTTCTTC.

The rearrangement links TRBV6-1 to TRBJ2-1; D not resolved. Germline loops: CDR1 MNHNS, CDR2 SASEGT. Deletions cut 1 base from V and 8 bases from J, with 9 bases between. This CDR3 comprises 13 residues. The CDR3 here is CASSEVLGDEQFF. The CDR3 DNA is TGTGCCAGCAGTGAAGTATTAGGAGATGAGCAGTTCTTC.

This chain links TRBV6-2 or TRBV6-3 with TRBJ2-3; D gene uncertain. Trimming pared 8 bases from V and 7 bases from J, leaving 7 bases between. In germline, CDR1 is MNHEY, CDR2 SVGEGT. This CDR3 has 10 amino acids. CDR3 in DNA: TGTGCCAGCGCTAGGTATACGCAGTATTTT. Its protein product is CASARYTQYF.

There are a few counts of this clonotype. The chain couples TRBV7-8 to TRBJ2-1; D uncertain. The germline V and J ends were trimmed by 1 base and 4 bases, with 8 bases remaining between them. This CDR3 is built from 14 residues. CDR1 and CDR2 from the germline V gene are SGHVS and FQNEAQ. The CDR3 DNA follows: TGTGCCAGCAGCTTAGGTTTAAGGTACAATGAGCAGTTCTTC. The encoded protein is CASSLGLRYNEQFF. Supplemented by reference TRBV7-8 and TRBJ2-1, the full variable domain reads GAGVSQSPRYKVAKRGQDVALRCDPISGHVSLFWYQQALGQGPEFLTYFQNEAQLDKSGLPSDRFFAERPEGSVSTLKIQRTQQEDSAVYLCASSLGLRYNEQFFGPGTRLTVL.

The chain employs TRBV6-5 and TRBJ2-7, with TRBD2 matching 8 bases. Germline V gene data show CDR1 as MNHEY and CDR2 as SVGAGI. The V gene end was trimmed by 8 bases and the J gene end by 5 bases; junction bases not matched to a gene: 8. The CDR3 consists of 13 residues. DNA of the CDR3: TGTGCCAGCCGGACTAGCCGGGTGGACGAGCAGTACTTC. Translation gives CASRTSRVDEQYF.

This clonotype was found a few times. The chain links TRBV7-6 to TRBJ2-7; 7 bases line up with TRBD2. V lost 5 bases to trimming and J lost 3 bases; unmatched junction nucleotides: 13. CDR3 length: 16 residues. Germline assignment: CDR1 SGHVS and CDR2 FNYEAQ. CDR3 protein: CASSLSRDYQNYEQYF. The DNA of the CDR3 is TGTGCCAGCAGCCTGAGCCGGGACTACCAGAACTACGAGCAGTACTTC.

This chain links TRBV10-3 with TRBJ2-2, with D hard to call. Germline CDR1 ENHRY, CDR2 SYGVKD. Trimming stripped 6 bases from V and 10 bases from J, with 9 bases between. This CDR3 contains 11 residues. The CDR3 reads CAISSSEELFF. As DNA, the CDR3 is TGTGCCATCAGCTCCTCCGAGGAGCTGTTTTTT.